These 4 T cell receptor beta chains originate from one sample sequenced in a study of OX40 agonist ivuxolimab in advanced cancers. Data came from immunoSEQ multiplex PCR; TCRdb stores just in-frame clones and leaves some out. The sample contains tens of thousands of clones, approximately 90% of which appear only once. The sample consisted of CD4+ or CD8+ T cells sorted from blood, taken in a trial of the OX40 agonist ivuxolimab. The receptors were gathered from an adult with an advanced solid tumor such as melanoma, head and neck, liver or kidney cancer.

CDR3 protein: CASSPLSGTSSYEQYF. The CDR3 DNA reads as TGTGCCAGCTCACCACTAAGCGGGACGAGCTCCTACGAGCAGTACTTC. This rearrangement joins TRBV18 to TRBJ2-7; TRBD2 matches at 7 bases. CDR1 and CDR2 from the germline V gene are KGHSH and LQKENI. The CDR3 runs 16 residues. With 1 base clipped from V and 0 bases from J, the junction kept 6 bases outside the gene matches. Supplemented by reference TRBV18 and TRBJ2-7, the full variable domain reads NAGVMQNPRHLVRRRGQEARLRCSPMKGHSHVYWYRQLPEEGLKFMVYLQKENIIDESGMPKERFSAEFPKEGPSILRIQQVVRGDSAAYFCASSPLSGTSSYEQYFGPGTRLTVT.

The genes are TRBV7-8 and TRBJ1-2, with D maybe TRBD1 (5 bases). Germline CDR1 is SGHVS and CDR2 is FQNEAQ. Trimming took off 4 bases at V and 10 bases at J, with 16 bases between the two ends. CDR3 size: 13 residues. The CDR3 loop is CASSSDSLGVYTF. The CDR3 region has the DNA TGTGCCAGCAGCTCTGACAGCTTGGGAGTCTACACCTTC. The complete variable domain, with remaining parts taken from reference TRBV7-8 and TRBJ1-2, reads GAGVSQSPRYKVAKRGQDVALRCDPISGHVSLFWYQQALGQGPEFLTYFQNEAQLDKSGLPSDRFFAERPEGSVSTLKIQRTQQEDSAVYLCASSSDSLGVYTFGSGTRLTVV.

The chain couples TRBV7-3 to TRBJ2-1, with a weak D call TRBD2 (5 bases). Germline V gene sequence: CDR1 SGHTA, CDR2 FQGTGA. This CDR3 is 15 amino acids long. The germline V and J ends were trimmed by 4 bases and 9 bases, with 19 bases remaining between them. The CDR3 DNA reads as TGTGCCAGCAGCTCCGAGGAGGAGTTTGGGAGTGAGCAGTTCTTC. Its translation: CASSSEEEFGSEQFF.

The chain joins TRBV5-1 to TRBJ2-7; 9 bases agree with TRBD2. CDR1 and CDR2 from the germline V gene are SGHRS and YFSETQ. The V and J ends lost 3 bases and 6 bases, in that order; junction bases with no gene match: 10. The CDR3 spans 15 residues. The CDR3 DNA sequence: TGCGCCAGCAGCTACCGACTAGCGGCCATCAGCGAGCAGTACTTC. Amino acid sequence: CASSYRLAAISEQYF.